The 12 T cell receptor beta chains below come from one sample, sequenced in a study of CD8 T cells in ankylosing spondylitis. Overall study results and limits: In ankylosing spondylitis blood, a motif of roughly 8 highly homologous TCR beta variants appeared characteristic.

These receptors have no identified antigens. TCRdb re-analysed the 5' RACE reads in MiXCR, keeping a single row per CDR3 protein. The sample consists of roughly 350,000 distinct CDR3 sequences, less than 10% of them appearing once. Sequenced: blood, either unsorted or a sorted T cell fraction (not recorded which). These receptors came from a male donor with ankylosing spondylitis.

This clonotype showed up just a few times. The CDR3 region has the DNA TGTGCTAGTGCCTTCCAACAGGGGACGGGAAGCGCTCAGCCCCAGCATTTT. Protein product: CASAFQQGTGSAQPQHF. This chain joins TRBV12-5 and TRBJ1-5, with TRBD1 identical over 7 bases. Losses at the gene ends were 7 bases for V and 6 bases for J; bases not matched to a gene: 18. CDR3 length: 17 amino acids. CDR1 is LGHNT, CDR2 FRNRAP, per germline.

This chain uses TRBV20-1 with TRBJ2-1; 7 nucleotides agree with TRBD2. There are 14 residues in the CDR3. V trimming: 6 bases; J trimming: 0 bases; junction bases outside the gene matches: 5. Germline V lookup: CDR1 DFQATT, CDR2 SNEGSKA (reference sequence). CDR3 bases: TGCAGTGCGGGGGGGGAGAGCTCCTACAATGAGCAGTTCTTC. Translation gives CSAGGESSYNEQFF.

CDR3 DNA: TGTGCCTGGACCCGGACTAGCAGACTGAGCACAGATACGCAGTATTTT. Its translation is CAWTRTSRLSTDTQYF. The chain employs TRBV30 and TRBJ2-3; 8 bases align to TRBD2. The V gene's germline CDR1 is GTSNPN and CDR2 SVGIG (reference sequence). CDR3 length equals 16 residues. With V trimmed by 4 bases and J by 0 bases, 9 bases remained unmatched.

CDR3 residues: CATSRDRWASASSYNEQFF. The CDR3 DNA reads TGTGCCACCAGCAGAGACCGCTGGGCTAGCGCTAGCTCCTACAATGAGCAGTTCTTC. The genes are TRBV15 and TRBJ2-1, with D possibly being TRBD2 (6 bases). Germline loops: CDR1 LNHNV, CDR2 YYDKDF (reference sequence). The CDR3 length is 19 residues. Trimming pared 0 bases from V and 0 bases from J, leaving 18 bases between.

This clonotype was seen a handful of times. The rearrangement joins TRBV6-1 to TRBJ2-7; D is perhaps TRBD1 (5 bases). V lost 8 bases to trimming and J lost 0 bases, with 11 bases between them. In germline, CDR1 is MNHNS, CDR2 SASEGT. This CDR3 region has 13 residues. CDR3 sequence: CASYPDSSYEQYF. In DNA, the CDR3 is TGTGCCAGCTATCCCGACAGCTCCTACGAGCAGTACTTC.

This clonotype came up many times. The chain carries TRBV12-3 or TRBV12-4 and TRBJ1-6; 7 nucleotides align to TRBD1. The V segment lost 6 bases and the J segment 5 bases; nucleotides outside the gene matches: 7. The CDR3 runs 15 residues. In DNA, the CDR3 is TGTGCCAGCAGACCTCCGGGACAGAATAATTCACCCCTCCACTTT. It encodes CASRPPGQNNSPLHF.

This clonotype was observed a handful of times. The genes are TRBV28 and TRBJ1-1; 7 bases map to TRBD1. This CDR3 has 15 amino acids. V lost 5 bases, J lost 3 bases, and 9 bases stayed unmatched. Germline lookup yields CDR1 MDHEN and CDR2 SYDVKM. The CDR3 region is CASSTRTGLDTEAFF. CDR3 nucleotide sequence: TGTGCCAGCAGTACCCGGACAGGTTTGGACACTGAAGCTTTCTTT. The entire variable domain, with the rest obtained from reference TRBV28 and TRBJ1-1, is as follows: DVKVTQSSRYLVKRTGEKVFLECVQDMDHENMFWYRQDPGLGLRLIYFSYDVKMKEKGDIPEGYSVSREKKERFSLILESASTNQTSMYLCASSTRTGLDTEAFFGQGTRLTVV.

The chain combines TRBV29-1 with TRBJ2-7; tentative D call: TRBD1 (6 bases). Looked up from germline, CDR1 is SQVTM and CDR2 is ANQGSEA. Trimming cost V 4 bases and J 3 bases, with 16 bases left between them. The CDR3 totals 14 residues. The CDR3, as DNA: TGCAGCGTTGTAGGCAGGGGAACAGACTACGAGCAGTACTTC. As protein: CSVVGRGTDYEQYF.

This clonotype has more than one count but fewer than ten. The CDR3 region is CASSPTGVTDTQYF. The CDR3 nucleotides read TGCGCCAGCAGCCCGACAGGGGTTACAGATACGCAGTATTTT. The rearrangement uses TRBV5-1 and TRBJ2-3; TRBD1 aligns across 8 bases. Germline V gene sequence: CDR1 SGHRS, CDR2 YFSETQ. The CDR3 contains 14 residues. V was clipped by 4 bases and J by 3 bases; unmatched bases: 4.

The rearrangement links TRBV11-1 to TRBJ2-6; TRBD2 agrees at 11 bases. The CDR3 spans 20 residues. J was trimmed by 0 bases and V by 4 bases; bases with no gene match: 11. Looked up from germline, CDR1 is SGHAT and CDR2 is FQDESV (reference sequence). Here the CDR3 reads CASSSPSGLAGPSGANVLTF. CDR3 in DNA: TGTGCCAGCAGCTCCCCCTCCGGACTAGCGGGCCCCTCTGGGGCCAACGTCCTGACTTTC.

This clonotype was seen a handful of times. The rearrangement links TRBV12-3 or TRBV12-4 to TRBJ2-5, with D uncertain. The CDR3 runs 12 residues. V shed 4 bases and J shed 5 bases, with 8 bases lying between them. CDR3 residues: CASSSSVETQYF. CDR3 sequence (DNA): TGTGCCAGCAGTTCCTCCGTCGAGACCCAGTACTTC.

This clonotype has a handful of counts. V gene TRBV12-3 or TRBV12-4 combines with J gene TRBJ1-5; 10 positions agree with TRBD1. J was trimmed by 7 bases and V by 7 bases; bases with no gene match: 13. This CDR3 is built from 16 residues. DNA for the CDR3: TGTGCCAGCACCCCCGGGGACAGGGGACGGGTGCAGCCCCAGCATTTT. Translation: CASTPGDRGRVQPQHF.